This T cell receptor beta chain was identified in a study of vaccination and CD4 T cells after COVID-19 (dated by TCRdb to the early 2020s). Concerning the study at large: The convalescent cohort included six males and four females, with two Hispanic individuals, seven Caucasians, two Asians and one multiracial person. Participants received two doses of either the Pfizer-BioNTech BNT162b2 vaccine (n=8) or the Moderna mRNA-1273 vaccine (n=2). Post-COVID blood samples from convalescent patients were collected a median of roughly 100 days after diagnosis, with a range of 35 to 161 days. Post-vaccine blood samples were collected a median of about 66 days after the second vaccine dose, ranging from roughly 14 to 241 days. Culture stimuli were overlapping spike peptide pools from SARS-CoV-2 and from the common cold coronaviruses HCoV-NL63, HCoV-OC43 and HCoV-229E. In control cultures, a CEFX viral epitope pool was used as positive control, an HIV-1 Nef peptide pool was used as negative control, or no peptide was added. The spike-specific CD4+ TCR repertoire was compared before and after mRNA vaccination in 10 COVID-19 convalescent patients and 4 infection-naive healthy vaccine recipients. An earlier paper using these donors assessed, at the TCR clonotype level, memory CD4+ T cell crossreactivity between SARS-CoV-2 and common cold coronavirus spike proteins. Overall results and qualifications from the work: Nearly all vaccine-specific clones in convalescent patients (304 of 307) were mono-reactive for SARS-CoV-2 spike rather than cross-reactive with common cold coronaviruses. In convalescent patients, a median 86.3% of post-vaccine SARS-CoV-2-reactive clones were detected only after vaccination, suggesting vaccine-specific priming. Only a relatively small number of convalescent patients were included in the study, and early timepoints following natural infection were not analyzed. Although the median number of SARS-CoV-2-reactive clonotypes went up from around 19 after infection to about 38 after vaccination, the increase was not significant.

The cysteine opens and the phenylalanine closes a CDR3 of 12 amino acids. Only the CDR3 part of the read is kept: 36 bases, read in frame from the first base. CDR1 DFQATT and CDR2 SNEGSKA are derived from the germline V gene (reference sequence). The V and J ends are trimmed by 6 bases and 1 base, leaving 9 bases between them. Preparation of the library involved PCR. DNA from cultured CD4+ T cells underwent TCR sequencing with the Oncomine TCR Beta short-read assay at the Johns Hopkins FTIC core. The QIAamp micro DNA kit was used to extract genomic DNA from the cultured CD4+ T cells. Oncomine TCR Beta libraries from cultured CD4+ T cells were pooled using unique dual indexes and sequenced on an Illumina iSeq 100. The paper's data handling went like this. Non-productive sequences were removed, and CDR3s that did not start with C, did not end with F or W, or were shorter than 7 amino acids were discarded. The MANAFEST web application was used to identify antigen-specific clonotypes by comparing peptide-stimulated wells against reference wells and other culture wells. To be called positive, a clone needed an FDR below 0.05, an odds ratio above 5, and a productive frequency above 0.1% in at least two of three replicate wells. Clonotypes that were significantly expanded in both SARS-CoV-2 spike wells and at least one common cold coronavirus spike condition were defined as cross-reactive. Using R version 3.6.1, CDR3 homology was evaluated through Levenshtein distances (stringdist) along with unrooted phylogenetic trees (ape). The public reads were quality trimmed at Q25 with fastp and then assembled into clones with MiXCR by TCRdb, keeping productive beta chains. One record per CDR3 amino acid sequence lists the most common genes and DNA. TCRdb, not the original authors, processed these V and J calls. A total of more than 6,500 distinct CDR3 sequences appear in this sample, roughly two fifths of them only once. Of the sample, over 25% is held by the ten largest clones.

Points on this clonotype: Its antigen specificity is not known. No quality values exist for individual bases; no much larger clone is one base distant.

The treatment or condition label, read with the paper, signifies: roughly ten-day PBMC culture with coronavirus spike peptide pools or control peptides (ViraFEST assay). CD4+ T cells from unexposed donors were collected before the COVID-19 pandemic (2011-2018). To expand antigen-specific T cells with peptide pools and then pick out the expanded clonotypes through TCR sequencing, the study relied on the ViraFEST assay. About 2 million PBMCs per well were cultured in IMDM with 5% human AB serum and 8 to 10 IU/ml IL-2, plus 10 ug/ml peptide pools. On days 3 and 7, half of the culture medium was replaced with fresh IL-2-containing medium. Once the cells had been in culture for about 10 days, the EasySep CD4+ T cell isolation kit was used to isolate CD4+ T cells by negative selection. Unexposed donor CD4+ T cells were tested for reactivity to SARS-CoV-2 S and N and four common cold coronavirus spike pools, as cell number allowed. Ficoll-Paque Plus gradient centrifugation was used to isolate PBMCs from whole blood, and the isolated PBMCs were then either used fresh or cryopreserved at -140C. Triplicate wells were generally used for each culture condition. The leukapheresis product for the unexposed donors was obtained through commercial purchase.

The chain is encoded by TRBV20-1 joined to TRBJ1-1; there is no confident call for the D gene. What was sequenced was CD4+ T cells from blood, cultured in vitro. This clonotype was sampled from a human donor in good health. The CDR3 corresponds to CSAKAPNTEAFF. In nucleotides, the sequence is TGCAGTGCAAAAGCCCCGAACACTGAAGCTTTCTTT.